This TCR beta chain was captured in a study of blood T cell repertoires in COVID-19. Across the study: Researchers got acute and convalescent COVID-19 samples from the United States, Italy and Spain. Sample material is recorded as cDNA or gDNA derived from T cells, B-cell-depleted T cells, or PBMCs.

The junction had 5 bases not matched to a gene; V was cut back by 7 bases and J by 3 bases. The germline gives CDR1 MDHEN, CDR2 SYDVKM. CDR3 length: 13 amino acids. In the original processing: Scientists estimated how many nucleated cells there were by amplifying reference gene primers. TCRdb's table, derived via immunoSEQ multiplex PCR, lists solely in-frame clones and lacks some. V and J calls and clone size are given by that table; D and trimming were obtained from the DNA. The data hold some 260,000 clones, with more than 75% observed a single time. This clonotype was sampled from a woman aged 40 to 49 who had recovered from COVID-19. Sequencing input: peripheral blood. The chain recombines TRBV28 with TRBJ2-7; TRBD2 matches at 8 bases. The CDR3 DNA is TGTGCCAGCACCGCCGCGGGAGGCTACGAGCAGTACGTC. Its translation: CASTAAGGYEQYV.